This T cell receptor (beta chain) is from a study of CD8+CD57+ T cells in acquired aplastic anemia (dated by TCRdb to 2017 to 2018). Turning to the overall study: Extracted DNA from sorted CD4+ and CD8+ cells averaged around 2.9 ug, ranging from roughly 0.17 to 30 ug. CD8+CD57+ expansion was defined as a frequency above the mean frequency observed in healthy subjects. General study outcomes and caveats: Patients and healthy controls showed no significant difference in CD8+ Simpson's diversity (P=0.060). Although some 28 CD8+ CDR3 sequences were shared by patients and controls, these sequences appeared highly expressed in patients and within the immunodominant clones of patients.

V is pared back by 2 bases and J by 5 bases, with 16 bases lying between the germline termini. CDR1 and CDR2 are read off the germline V gene as LGHNA and YSLEER. There are 17 amino acids in the CDR3, from cysteine to phenylalanine inclusive. The retained sequence is limited to the CDR3, 51 bases, with the frame set at the first base. Genomic DNA was used as template for profiling of TCR beta VDJ combinations and CDR3 sequences. TCR repertoire sequencing was run on an Illumina HiSeq 2000. In the paper's pipeline: TRBV/TRBJ rearrangement plots, CDR3 size and DJ length profiles, and Simpson's diversity index were used to evaluate the repertoires. Whichever DNA sequence was most abundant in the deep sequencing data was defined as the immunodominant clone. CDR3 amino acid sequences were checked for sharing between subjects and were compared against published repertoires and the VDJdb database. TCRdb cleaned the public reads at Q25 with fastp, built clones with MiXCR and kept in-frame beta chains. CDR3 protein sequences are deduplicated, and each keeps its most common genes and DNA. TCRdb's processing, not the study's, gives the V and J calls here. Across this sample there are just over 450,000 distinct CDR3 sequences, with less than 35% seen only once. The top ten constitute less than 0.85% of the sample.

Patients chosen for sequencing had shown expansion of CD8+CD57+ cells by flow cytometry. Every patient had severe acquired aplastic anemia, diagnosed using the International Study of Aplastic Anemia and Agranulocytosis and Camitta criteria. No therapy had been received by the patients at the time of blood sampling. The study deep-sequenced TCR repertoires of sorted CD4+ and CD8+ blood T cells from severe aplastic anemia patients and healthy subjects. Patients were enrolled under clinicaltrials.gov protocols 00001620, 01623167, 00001397, 00071045, 00081523 and 00961064 in the USA. Ficoll-Paque density gradient centrifugation was used to isolate peripheral blood mononuclear cells. Before DNA was extracted, CD4+ and CD8+ T cells were sorted using either FACS or magnetic beads. In the case of this clonotype: The antigen it binds to is not known. There are no base qualities to consult, and no much larger clone falls within one base.

The TCR sequence derives from a human donor with aplastic anemia. The chain couples TRBV4-3 to TRBJ1-6, and the D gene may be TRBD1, 5 bases matching. The sample comprised sorted CD4+, CD8+, or CD8+CD57+ T cells (not recorded which) from PBMCs. The nucleotide sequence is TGCGCCAGCAGCCAAAGGCCCCAGGGTCTCGATAATTCACCCCTCCACTTT. It is translated as CASSQRPQGLDNSPLHF.